Sequencing of this T cell receptor beta chain was carried out in a study of T cell changes during pregnancy in multiple sclerosis. Measured with immunoSEQ multiplex PCR; TCRdb has only the in-frame clones, and not every one. The profile shows over 45,000 clones, more than 90% of them singletons. CDR1 is MNHNS and CDR2 is SASEGT in the germline V gene. J was trimmed by 4 bases and V by 2 bases; bases with no gene match: 1. CDR3 size: 15 residues. This clone was found once. The identical CDR3 is also encoded by other nucleotide sequences in the sample. The V call is TRBV6-1, the J call TRBJ2-3, with TRBD2 matching over 12 bases. The sample consisted of CD8+ T cells from peripheral blood mononuclear cells, taken after pregnancy. The origin of this receptor is a female donor with multiple sclerosis, enrolled in a pregnancy study. CDR3 sequence: CASSELAGGPDTQYF. CDR3 nucleotides: TGTGCCAGCAGTGAACTAGCGGGGGGGCCAGATACGCAGTATTTT.